Below, 6 T cell receptor beta chains from the same sample are listed, as sequenced in a study of blood T cell repertoires in COVID-19. Measured with immunoSEQ multiplex PCR; TCRdb has only the in-frame clones, and not every one. The repertoire holds around 150,000 clones, with roughly 80% as singletons. Sequencing used peripheral blood. The origin of the receptors is a human donor in a cohort sampled during active COVID-19.

The rearrangement links TRBV28 to TRBJ1-5, with D uncertain. CDR3 length: 16 amino acids. Trimming took off 5 bases at V and 4 bases at J, with 18 bases between the two ends. Germline V CDR1 and CDR2: MDHEN, SYDVKM. The CDR3 loop reads CASSPSEWSGNQPQHF. The CDR3 coding sequence is TGTGCCAGCAGTCCCAGTGAGTGGTCGGGGAATCAGCCCCAGCATTTT.

This clone was seen at least ten times. The rearrangement joins TRBV27 to TRBJ2-5; maybe TRBD1 (5 bases). CDR1 is MNHEY, CDR2 SMNVEV, per germline (reference sequence). Trimming removed 3 bases from V and 5 bases from J, with 10 bases in between. The length of the CDR3 is 13 residues. CDR3: CASSLEGAETQYF. In DNA, the CDR3 is TGTGCCAGCAGTTTGGAAGGGGCGGAGACCCAGTACTTC.

This rearrangement joins TRBV7-2 to TRBJ2-1; weak D call: TRBD2 (6 bases). V dropped 5 bases and J dropped 6 bases, with 20 bases sitting between them. The CDR3 has 16 amino acids. The germline CDR1 and CDR2 sequences are SGHTA and FQGNSA. The CDR3: CASSPRTGLLSNEQFF. DNA of the CDR3: TGTGCCAGCAGCCCGCGCACGGGACTTCTTAGCAATGAGCAGTTCTTC.

The gene calls are TRBV6-5 and TRBJ2-1; D is perhaps TRBD2 (7 bases). Germline CDR1 and CDR2: MNHEY and SVGAGI. CDR3 length: 15 residues. With 7 bases removed from V and 4 bases from J, the gap between germline ends came to 17 bases. CDR3: CASNPGGPLYNEQFF. The CDR3 nucleotides are TGTGCCAGCAACCCGGGGGGCCCACTATACAATGAGCAGTTCTTC.

The rearrangement links TRBV6-5 to TRBJ2-1; D remains unclear. The ends were cut back, 7 bases at V and 4 bases at J, with 14 bases in the middle. This CDR3 is 14 amino acids long. CDR1 is MNHEY and CDR2 is SVGAGI in the germline V gene. The CDR3 bases are TGTGCCAGCACTATAAGATTTGCATACAATGAGCAGTTCTTC. It yields the protein CASTIRFAYNEQFF.

The rearrangement joins TRBV3-1 (or the pseudogene TRBV3-2) to TRBJ2-7; 10 bases are a match to TRBD1. The CDR3 is made up of 12 amino acids. Germline assignment: CDR1 LGHDT and CDR2 YNNKEL (reference sequence). The junction had 0 bases not matched to a gene; V was cut back by 4 bases and J by 6 bases. The CDR3 DNA is TGTGCCAGCAGCCGACAGGGGGCCGAGCAGTACTTC. This encodes CASSRQGAEQYF.